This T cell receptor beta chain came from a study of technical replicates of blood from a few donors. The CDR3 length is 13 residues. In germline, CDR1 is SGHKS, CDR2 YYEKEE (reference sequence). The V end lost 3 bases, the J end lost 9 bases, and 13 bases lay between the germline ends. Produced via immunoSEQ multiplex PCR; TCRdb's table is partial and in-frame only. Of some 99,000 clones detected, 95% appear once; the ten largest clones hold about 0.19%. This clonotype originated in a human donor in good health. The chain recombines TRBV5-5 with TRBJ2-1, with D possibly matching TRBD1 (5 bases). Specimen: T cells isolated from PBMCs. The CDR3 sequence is CASSWGPSGEQFF. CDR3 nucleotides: TGTGCCAGCAGCTGGGGCCCTTCAGGTGAGCAGTTCTTC.